The rows below give T cell receptor beta chains drawn from one sample of a study of T cell repertoires in cytomegalovirus infection. One entry per CDR3 protein, called by TCRdb with MiXCR from the reads. This sample has 97,000 or so distinct CDR3 sequences, with approximately 17% found just once. Sequences were obtained from PBMCs. The receptor set was obtained from a human donor in good health (CMV status not recorded). Some clones in this sample may be carry-over from other donors' samples. CDR3s leave out the opening cysteine and the closing phenylalanine or tryptophan. The size field is filled for only some rows; it gives once, few, many or a size class.

abundance: many; j_gene: TRBJ2-1; v_gene: TRBV7-9; CDR3aa: ASSLAPGQTYNEQF
abundance: .; j_gene: TRBJ2-1; v_gene: TRBV2; CDR3aa: ATLRETIQF
abundance: few; j_gene: TRBJ1-1; v_gene: TRBV29-1; CDR3aa: SVVQTRAITEAF
abundance: .; j_gene: TRBJ1-5; v_gene: TRBV12-5; CDR3aa: ASGLVLGREDLYSNQPQH
abundance: .; j_gene: TRBJ2-5; v_gene: TRBV9; CDR3aa: ASSLAGVQETQY
abundance: many; j_gene: TRBJ2-7; v_gene: TRBV10-3; CDR3aa: AISDLGASYEQY
abundance: few; j_gene: TRBJ2-2; v_gene: TRBV25-1; CDR3aa: ASSELAGNTGELF
abundance: .; j_gene: TRBJ2-7; v_gene: TRBV6-5; CDR3aa: ASSSPGAYEQY
abundance: many; j_gene: TRBJ2-1; v_gene: TRBV7-2; CDR3aa: ASSLRAYNEQF
abundance: .; j_gene: TRBJ1-1; v_gene: TRBV12-5; CDR3aa: ASGLVQGSNTEAF
abundance: many; j_gene: TRBJ2-7; v_gene: TRBV28; CDR3aa: ASSPWTGSSYEQY
abundance: many; j_gene: TRBJ1-3; v_gene: TRBV6-6; CDR3aa: ASTQTPSGNTIY
abundance: .; j_gene: TRBJ1-5; v_gene: TRBV29-1; CDR3aa: SVRGVGQPQH
abundance: .; j_gene: TRBJ2-5; v_gene: TRBV2; CDR3aa: ASSEWGQETQY
abundance: few; j_gene: TRBJ2-4; v_gene: TRBV18; CDR3aa: ASSPQEQNIQY
abundance: .; j_gene: TRBJ2-5; v_gene: TRBV12-3/TRBV12-4; CDR3aa: ASSRDSQETQY
abundance: few; j_gene: TRBJ2-7; v_gene: TRBV18; CDR3aa: ASSPLSGQGGIGSYEQY
abundance: .; j_gene: TRBJ2-6; v_gene: TRBV12-3/TRBV12-4; CDR3aa: ASSDAGANVLT
abundance: .; j_gene: TRBJ2-4; v_gene: TRBV30; CDR3aa: DWSVLGRERNIQY
abundance: few; j_gene: TRBJ1-2; v_gene: TRBV29-1; CDR3aa: SVRRQGYGYT
abundance: many; j_gene: TRBJ1-5; v_gene: TRBV28; CDR3aa: ASSLTSQPQH
abundance: few; j_gene: TRBJ2-1; v_gene: TRBV4-2; CDR3aa: ASSQGGSMGSYNEQF
abundance: few; j_gene: TRBJ2-7; v_gene: TRBV9; CDR3aa: ASSVVDRGEQY
abundance: many; j_gene: TRBJ2-5; v_gene: TRBV7-2; CDR3aa: ASSLASPDLQETQY
abundance: .; j_gene: TRBJ1-6; v_gene: TRBV12-3/TRBV12-4; CDR3aa: ASSPDRGWSPLH
abundance: .; j_gene: TRBJ1-4; v_gene: TRBV5-1; CDR3aa: ASSTLGARATNEKLF
abundance: once; j_gene: TRBJ1-5; v_gene: TRBV5-1; CDR3aa: ARSFGQEDQPQH
abundance: .; j_gene: TRBJ2-3; v_gene: TRBV6-5; CDR3aa: ASSYGLPPYTDTQY
abundance: few; j_gene: TRBJ2-5; v_gene: TRBV6-6; CDR3aa: ASSYWTSGGKY
abundance: many; j_gene: TRBJ1-1; v_gene: TRBV5-1; CDR3aa: ASSPQGGNTEAF
abundance: few; j_gene: TRBJ1-3; v_gene: TRBV7-2; CDR3aa: ASSPYSTVSGNTIY
abundance: many; j_gene: TRBJ2-1; v_gene: TRBV7-6; CDR3aa: ASSLGTSGGSNEQF
abundance: many; j_gene: TRBJ1-4; v_gene: TRBV7-6; CDR3aa: ASSLVRTGGDEKLF
abundance: many; j_gene: TRBJ2-3; v_gene: TRBV7-8; CDR3aa: ASSLGLNPTGKTDTQY
abundance: .; j_gene: TRBJ2-1; v_gene: TRBV2; CDR3aa: ASSDETGSPYNEQF
abundance: few; j_gene: TRBJ2-5; v_gene: TRBV20-1; CDR3aa: SARMGVSEVTQY
abundance: few; j_gene: TRBJ1-4; v_gene: TRBV12-3/TRBV12-4; CDR3aa: ASSYGSSSGEKLF
abundance: .; j_gene: TRBJ2-1; v_gene: TRBV10-3; CDR3aa: AISLDRVNEQF
abundance: .; j_gene: TRBJ1-5; v_gene: TRBV28; CDR3aa: ASSSRNGRAQH
abundance: once; j_gene: TRBJ1-2; v_gene: TRBV7-9; CDR3aa: ASSPVLNYGYT
abundance: .; j_gene: TRBJ1-2; v_gene: TRBV20-1; CDR3aa: SARDSGVNRGANYGYT
abundance: many; j_gene: TRBJ2-7; v_gene: TRBV7-2; CDR3aa: ASSLMTGISYEQY
abundance: .; j_gene: TRBJ2-7; v_gene: TRBV5-1; CDR3aa: ASTADTGSDEQY
abundance: few; j_gene: TRBJ1-1; v_gene: TRBV7-2; CDR3aa: ASSLTGHHMNTEAF
abundance: many; j_gene: TRBJ2-7; v_gene: TRBV18; CDR3aa: ASSLGGQGYYEQY
abundance: few; j_gene: TRBJ2-3; v_gene: TRBV7-3; CDR3aa: ASSPAGQPTDTQY
abundance: .; j_gene: TRBJ1-5; v_gene: TRBV27; CDR3aa: ASNPGTPYSNQPQH
abundance: few; j_gene: TRBJ2-7; v_gene: TRBV7-2; CDR3aa: ASSLGSSGPYYEQY
abundance: few; j_gene: TRBJ2-5; v_gene: TRBV14; CDR3aa: ASSQGIGYQETQY
abundance: .; j_gene: TRBJ1-1; v_gene: TRBV3-1; CDR3aa: ASSQRQSYTEAF
abundance: .; j_gene: TRBJ1-1; v_gene: TRBV4-1; CDR3aa: ASSQVGGNTEAF